This T cell receptor beta chain was found in a study of blood T cell repertoires in COVID-19. Across the whole study: Specimens from acute and convalescent COVID-19 originated in the United States, Italy and Spain. PBMCs, B-cell-depleted T cells, or T cells were the source of the cDNA or gDNA that made up the material.

Source study methods: Estimates of nucleated cell counts were drawn from the amplification of reference gene primers. TCRdb's copy holds only in-frame clones and misses some; the assay was immunoSEQ multiplex PCR. The V and J calls and clone size are taken from that table; D and trimming were inferred from the DNA. There are fewer than 70,000 clones in the sample; more than 80% occur only once, and less than 9.5% lies in the top ten. CDR1 and CDR2 (germline): MNHEY, SVGAGI. V lost 9 bases, J lost 0 bases, and 12 bases lay in between. CDR3 size: 14 residues. The source of this sequence is a woman over 75 with active COVID-19. What was sequenced was peripheral blood. The rearrangement joins TRBV6-5 to TRBJ2-1; possibly TRBD1 for D (6 bases). In DNA form, the CDR3 reads TGTGCCAGTTTGGACAGCATCTCCTACAATGAGCAGTTCTTC. The encoded protein is CASLDSISYNEQFF.